This record concerns one TCR beta chain sequence. Its antigen is currently not known. The record has no base qualities; no much larger clone is one base away. The donors were healthy, HIV-negative adults who had no recently reported acute infections or vaccinations. Every donor was a Caucasian adult residing in Nashville, Tennessee, USA. Magnetic negative selection was used to enrich CD4+ T cells, after which naive cells were positively selected on CD45RA and the negative fraction became the memory subset. After blood collection by leukapheresis, PBMCs were isolated using Ficoll-Histopaque density gradient centrifugation and then cryopreserved in the vapor phase of liquid nitrogen. Analytical flow cytometry was used to check the purity and quantity of every magnetically sorted T cell population. From each sorted fraction, genomic DNA was isolated and quantified by UV absorbance on a Nanodrop 2000c.

The sample is drawn from a study of shared clonotypes between healthy human individuals (dated by TCRdb to 2019 to 2021). Regarding the research as a whole: The cohort included three men and a couple of women between 18 and 49 years of age. Leukapheresis yielded between about 0.9 and 9.5 billion PBMCs per donor. Blood TCR repertoires of about 5 healthy adults were deeply sequenced to estimate repertoire size and the extent of clonotype sharing between individuals. Per donor, three plates each were used for CD4 naive and CD4 memory, two for CD8 naive, and one for CD8 memory. Libraries were prepared and TCR repertoires were sequenced by different laboratories using diverse techniques, in order to increase sequencing depth and limit assay-specific biases.

TCR CDR3 regions were amplified from genomic DNA by multiplex PCR using the deep immunoSEQ assay. Extracted genomic DNA from each cell subset was distributed evenly across all wells of several immunoSEQ 96-well plates, and each plate was treated as a replicate. For sorted subsets, each replicate PCR was loaded with roughly 0.2 ug genomic DNA, equivalent to roughly 30,000 T cell genomes. The purified libraries were quantified using a Qubit 3.0 fluorometer, sized with a Bioanalyzer 2100, and then quantified again using the KAPA Library Quantification kit. A separate single-read 150-cycle Illumina NextSeq 550 flow cell was used to sequence each immunoSEQ 96-well plate. Processing in the source paper ran as follows. The immunoSEQ output contained only junctional sequences without quality scores, so filtering could not match that applied to full-length reads. Sequences were annotated with PyIR, a Python wrapper for IgBLAST v1.9, using IMGT germline references to assign V/J genes and CDR3. Reads were removed for weak V/J assignments (E-value above 1e-6), missing CDR3, stop codons, out-of-frame junctions, or ambiguous translated residues. V3J clonotypes were defined as sequences sharing the same inferred V gene, J gene, and CDR3 amino acid sequence. Percentage overlap between repertoires was calculated by dividing the number of shared unique clonotypes by the size of the smaller repertoire. RTK rarefaction, the Chao1 estimator, and Recon v2.1 estimates of unobserved clonotypes were used to assess repertoire richness. OLGA was used to compute generation probabilities for all TCRbeta clonotypes that the gDNA method yielded from a few donors. Here the immuneACCESS table is served through TCRdb, limited to in-frame sequences with V and J called. Missing clones are a known gap in these copies; in checked studies unresolved V genes cover under half, and the rest lacks a known reason. Clone size and V and J calls were adopted from that table, with D and trimming inferred from the DNA. The sample table lists about 1.1 million clones, approximately 80% of them with a count of one. Roughly 0.61% of the sample comes from the top ten.

CDR1 and CDR2 were assigned from the germline V gene (reference sequence) as MNHEY and SMNVEV. Including cysteine and phenylalanine, the CDR3 has 16 amino acids. Only CDR3 DNA is held: 48 bases, read in frame from base 1. V lost 3 bases and J lost 1 base; the stretch between them is 13 bases long. Points the paper makes about the study in general: Incomplete sequencing was indicated by rarefaction of sorted-subset datasets, despite the large sequencing depth. Based on pairwise subsampling, the degree of clonotype sharing among donors was expected to be affected by sequencing depth. Across a handful of donors, around 5% of naive CD4, 3% to 4% of naive CD8, roughly 2.2% of memory CD4, and about 0.4% of memory CD8 clonotypes were shared. Clonotypes shared by all four sorted-subset donors showed higher generation probabilities than non-shared clonotypes. The small number of donors limited the genetic and exposure-history diversity represented. Sampling was restricted to blood, and TCR repertoires in tissue are likely to differ from TCR repertoires in blood. Naive subsets generally had larger estimated clonotype richness than memory subsets did.

The TCR was taken from a man between 18 and 35 years old in good health. Some clones in this sample may be carry-over from other donors' samples. The V gene is TRBV27 and the J gene is TRBJ1-3; there is no confident call for the D gene. Source material: memory CD4+ T cells from PBMCs. The cell subset or site label corresponds to: CD45RA-negative fraction. The CDR3 is CASSLAGLESGNTIYF. DNA sequence: TGTGCCAGCAGTTTGGCGGGATTGGAATCTGGAAACACCATATATTTT.